This T cell receptor (beta chain) was identified during a study of beta chain features in type 1 diabetes. Study details: Regarding age, gender and cell yields, patients proved similar to healthy donors.

Germline CDR1 is SQVTM and CDR2 is ANQGSEA. V was cut by 7 bases and J by 7 bases, with 17 bases left in between. The CDR3 sequence is 13 residues long. This clone was seen a handful of times. Its antigen is not known. Study results and caveats: Any HLA type influence on TCRB rearrangement was left unresolved here. There was a moderate but significant shortening of TCRB CDR3s in all four CD4+ subsets of Type 1 diabetes patients. The naive, central memory and Treg TCRB repertoires looked more alike in patients than they did in healthy donors.

Expressed TCRB transcripts were sequenced because the entire RNA isolate underwent reverse transcription. The average output of naive, central memory and regulatory T cell samples was several million reads. Generated by immunoSEQ multiplex PCR, the TCRdb table keeps only in-frame clones and is missing some. Of 250,000 to 350,000 clones listed, approximately 14% were seen once; the top ten hold approximately 0.015%. This chain connects TRBV29-1 to TRBJ1-3; D call uncertain. The sequenced material came from naive CD4+ T cells from blood. This clonotype originated in a man younger than 45 with type 1 diabetes. The CDR3 loop is CSGLSEAGNTIYF. The CDR3 DNA reads TGCAGCGGTCTGAGTGAGGCGGGCAACACCATATATTTT.